Below, 10 T cell receptor beta chains from the same sample are listed, as sequenced in a study of neoadjuvant anti-PD-1 for oral cavity cancer. Clones were read by immunoSEQ multiplex PCR, and TCRdb kept only the in-frame ones, dropping some. The table shows some 70,000 clones, with 85% occurring only once. The time point: after neoadjuvant nivolumab, at surgical resection. Sample: PBMCs, taken after nivolumab (anti-PD-1) treatment. These receptors originate from a person aged 35 to 85 with oral cavity squamous cell carcinoma.

This sequence joins TRBV19 and TRBJ2-1; possibly TRBD2 for D (7 bases). Germline loops: CDR1 LNHDA, CDR2 SQIVND (reference sequence). The V end was cut by 5 bases, the J end by 7 bases, with 18 bases between. The CDR3 has 15 residues. Written as DNA, the CDR3 is TGTGCCAGTAGTGTTCGTGGGAGGGGGTGGAATGAGCAGTTCTTC. The encoded protein is CASSVRGRGWNEQFF.

V and J are TRBV27 and TRBJ2-7; tentatively, D is TRBD1 or TRBD2 (5 bases each). Deletions cut 5 bases from V and 5 bases from J, with 13 bases between. Per the germline V gene, CDR1 is MNHEY and CDR2 is SMNVEV (reference sequence). CDR3 size: 13 residues. The CDR3 region is CASSPRDGHEQYF. The CDR3, as DNA: TGTGCCAGCAGTCCCAGGGACGGACACGAGCAGTACTTC.

The rearrangement joins TRBV5-1 to TRBJ2-3, with TRBD2 matching 7 bases. Germline-derived CDR1 and CDR2 are SGHRS and YFSETQ. This CDR3 is built from 15 residues. V gave up 4 bases and J gave up 4 bases; unmatched junction bases: 9. In DNA form, the CDR3 reads TGCGCCAGCAGCCGAACTAGCGAATATTCAGATACGCAGTATTTT. It yields the protein CASSRTSEYSDTQYF.

The V gene is TRBV6-1, the J gene TRBJ1-1; D is perhaps TRBD1 (5 bases). Germline V gene sequence: CDR1 MNHNS, CDR2 SASEGT. The V end was cut by 7 bases, the J end by 4 bases, with 13 bases between. CDR3 length: 13 residues. CDR3 protein: CASTLRGGTEAFF. DNA of the CDR3: TGTGCCAGCACCCTAAGGGGCGGCACTGAAGCTTTCTTT.

This clone has a single count. V usage is TRBV27 and J usage is TRBJ2-7; no definite D call. Germline values: CDR1 MNHEY, CDR2 SMNVEV (reference sequence). CDR3 length: 14 residues. V lost 2 bases to trimming and J lost 0 bases, with 8 bases between them. The CDR3: CASSLEATSYEQYF. DNA for the CDR3: TGTGCCAGCAGTTTAGAAGCGACCTCCTACGAGCAGTACTTC.

The rearrangement links TRBV5-1 to TRBJ2-5, with D hard to call. CDR3 length: 14 residues. Germline CDR1 SGHRS, CDR2 YFSETQ. V lost 0 bases and J lost 5, with 11 bases in between. The CDR3 coding sequence is TGCGCCAGCAGCTTGGCCTCGGGTGGGGAGACCCAGTACTTC. Translation gives CASSLASGGETQYF.

The rearrangement joins TRBV5-1 to TRBJ1-5; 7 bases are shared with TRBD1. In germline, CDR1 is SGHRS, CDR2 YFSETQ. The CDR3 loop spans 14 amino acids. The J segment lost 4 bases and the V segment lost 5 bases, leaving 6 bases of the junction unmatched. The chain's CDR3 is CASSPGQPNQPQHF. CDR3 DNA sequence: TGCGCCAGCAGTCCGGGACAGCCTAATCAGCCCCAGCATTTT.

The rearrangement joins TRBV7-6 to TRBJ2-5; D gene unclear. Trimming removed 0 bases from V and 3 bases from J, with 8 bases in between. CDR3 length: 14 amino acids. Germline V gene lookup returns CDR1 SGHVS and CDR2 FNYEAQ. In DNA form, the CDR3 reads TGTGCCAGCAGCTTAGCTGCAGCAAAAGAGACCCAGTACTTC. Translating gives CASSLAAAKETQYF.

CDR3 in amino acids: CASSSSGAGETQYF. For the CDR3, the DNA is TGTGCCAGCAGTTCTAGCGGGGCCGGGGAGACCCAGTACTTC. The chain employs TRBV6-1 and TRBJ2-5; 9 bases are a match to TRBD2. The CDR3 covers 14 residues. Germline V CDR1 and CDR2: MNHNS, SASEGT. The V segment lost 5 bases and the J segment 5 bases; nucleotides outside the gene matches: 6.

J is TRBJ2-3 and V is TRBV12-5; 7 bases align to TRBD2. V dropped 4 bases and J dropped 2; count of bases not matched to a gene: 15. Germline V gene data show CDR1 as LGHNT and CDR2 as FRNRAP. This CDR3 has 18 residues. CDR3 region: CASGYRGRESQFTDTQYF. CDR3 coding DNA: TGTGCTAGTGGTTACCGCGGGCGGGAGAGCCAATTCACAGATACGCAGTATTTT.